The following is a T cell receptor beta chain sequence with its context. It has no known antigen specificity. Base qualities are not recorded, but no much larger clone differs from it by a single base. The label giving this sample's time point can be read as: persistent/refractory GD, antithyroid drugs over 5 years with positive TRAb. For both TCR sequencing and RNA sequencing, RNA was extracted from PBMCs in TRIzol. The diagnosis of Graves' disease followed American Thyroid Association guidelines. The patients came from an endocrinology department in Xi'an, China. Each patient gave approximately 10 milliliters of peripheral blood, collected in an EDTA anticoagulant tube. Ficoll Paque Plus density gradient separation was used to isolate PBMCs, and no further T cell sorting was done. An Agilent 2100 Bioanalyzer and agarose gel were used to check RNA quality, and a NanoDrop 2000 was used to measure RNA concentration.

From cysteine to phenylalanine, the CDR3 is 17 amino acids long. Left in the record is the CDR3 DNA by itself, 51 bases read in frame from the first base. Looking up the germline V gene yields CDR1 SGHRS and CDR2 YFSETQ. Trimmed from V: 1 base; trimmed from J: 1 base; junction bases lacking a gene match: 7. Library prep was done by multiplex PCR. The instrument was an Illumina HiSeq 4000. To build TCR beta libraries, CDR3 regions were amplified by Arm-PCR using iRepertoire HTBI primers. Before sequencing, the PCR products went through gel purification. The original methods were these. A total of fewer than 70 TRBV and some 15 TRBJ segments were identified across samples and were used for gene usage analysis of CDR3 amino acid clonotypes. COPE and FqMerger were used to merge the filtered high-quality paired reads into contigs. BLAST was used to align contigs to IMGT TRBV, TRBD and TRBJ reference genes, and CDR3 was defined according to IMGT. Highly expanded clones were defined as clonotypes with a frequency above 0.1%. Repertoire diversity was measured by Shannon entropy, and V-J evenness by the Gini coefficient. A clonotype found in more than one individual was treated as public. TCRdb trimmed the raw reads at Q25, called clones with MiXCR and kept productive beta chains. Identical CDR3 proteins give one entry, which carries the most common genes and DNA. TCRdb's processing, not the authors' own work, is the source of the V and J calls. For this sample there are 500,000 to 700,000 distinct CDR3 sequences; around 30% appear just once. About 40% of the sample is in the top ten clones.

The record originates from a study of regulatory T cells in long-lasting Graves disease (dated by TCRdb to 2020 to 2023). Some background on the complete study: Persistent Graves' disease was defined as antithyroid drug treatment for over 5 years with persistently positive TSH receptor autoantibodies. This study used TCR sequencing and RNA sequencing of peripheral blood to compare persistent Graves' disease patients against newly diagnosed Graves' disease patients. The study took place in China and was registered as a clinical trial. A total of about 33 samples underwent TCR sequencing, from roughly 13 patients with persistent Graves' disease and around 20 patients with newly diagnosed Graves' disease. In the clinical cohort, patients with persistent Graves' disease had used antithyroid drugs for an average of about 10.3 years.

The full study reports these points: TRBV28, TRBJ1-2 and TRBJ2-5 were preferentially used in persistent disease, while TRBV20-1 and TRBJ2-1 were favored in newly diagnosed disease. The authors noted that the small sample size was a limitation that may lower accuracy. Persistent Graves' disease patients showed lower TCR Shannon entropy and fewer highly expanded clones than newly diagnosed patients, suggesting clonal expansion. Sequencing and analysis were limited to the TCR beta chain. The study examined only peripheral blood because the primary lesion, thyroid tissue, could not be accessed. Persistent patients shared more public clonotypes among themselves (approximately 2,500) than newly diagnosed patients did (more than 850).

The TCR sequence derives from a female donor with Graves disease. Source: peripheral blood mononuclear cells (PBMCs), taken when the disease was refractory, from a patient treated with antithyroid drugs. The rearranged segments are TRBV5-1 and TRBJ1-5; 8 junctional bases match TRBD1. The DNA sequence reads TGCGCCAGCAGCTTGTCAGGGGGCGGGTCGAGCAATCAGCCCCAGCATTTT. It codes for CASSLSGGGSSNQPQHF.